These T cell receptor beta chains were read from a single sample in a study of OX40 agonist ivuxolimab in advanced cancers. Profiled with immunoSEQ multiplex PCR; TCRdb holds only in-frame clones, not every one. This sample has fewer than 25,000 clones; 65% to 75% occur once, and the top ten carry more than 25%. The sample in question was CD4+ or CD8+ T cells sorted from blood, obtained in a trial of the OX40 agonist ivuxolimab. These receptors were taken from an adult with an advanced solid tumor such as melanoma, head and neck, liver or kidney cancer. Both conserved end residues are part of each CDR3. The size entry is marked missing in some rows and otherwise reads once, few, many or a size class.

J: TRBJ2-1; V: TRBV5-4; size: few; CDR3: CASSGAGSNEQFF
J: TRBJ2-7; V: TRBV28; size: -; CDR3: CASSWASGFEQYF
J: TRBJ2-7; V: TRBV2; size: -; CDR3: CASNGQDLSYEQYF
J: TRBJ2-7; V: TRBV11-2; size: -; CDR3: CASSLGAQPQYYEQYF
J: TRBJ2-1; V: TRBV29-1; size: -; CDR3: CSVVYRVKNEQFF
J: TRBJ2-7; V: TRBV2; size: -; CDR3: CASSEALRSGIYEQYF
J: TRBJ1-1; V: TRBV14; size: once; CDR3: CASSQDGRVMNTEAFF
J: TRBJ2-2; V: TRBV7-8; size: few; CDR3: CASSSDDLGFGELFF
J: TRBJ1-4; V: TRBV11-2; size: -; CDR3: CASSLWTNEKLFF
J: TRBJ2-7; V: TRBV4-2; size: once; CDR3: CASSQESGGSYEQYF
J: TRBJ1-4; V: TRBV6-1; size: -; CDR3: CASSGSPRGEKLFF
J: TRBJ1-1; V: TRBV10-3; size: -; CDR3: CAISEDRGPLNTEAFF
J: TRBJ2-5; V: TRBV7-6; size: -; CDR3: CASSLDKAGQETQYF
J: TRBJ2-7; V: TRBV4-3; size: -; CDR3: CASSQDRTGPYEQYF
J: TRBJ2-7; V: TRBV27; size: -; CDR3: CASSPGLISYEQYF
J: TRBJ1-4; V: TRBV11-2; size: -; CDR3: CASSLESGQGHEKLFF
J: TRBJ2-7; V: TRBV7-9; size: -; CDR3: CASSPDRADEQYF
J: TRBJ1-4; V: TRBV2; size: -; CDR3: CASSDAYIATNEKLFF
J: TRBJ2-5; V: TRBV25-1; size: -; CDR3: CASAMTGYSGQETQYF
J: TRBJ1-5; V: TRBV2; size: few; CDR3: CASSETKRSWNNQPQHF
J: TRBJ2-2; V: TRBV6-4; size: -; CDR3: CASSERDAGTGELFF
J: TRBJ2-7; V: TRBV2; size: medium-sized; CDR3: CASSEAQAALYEQYF
J: TRBJ1-2; V: TRBV13; size: -; CDR3: CASSLGVGNGYTF
J: TRBJ2-4; V: TRBV28; size: -; CDR3: CASSLLSSGVGSIQYF
J: TRBJ2-3; V: TRBV29-1; size: -; CDR3: CSVEDTSSHIAGGPSDTQYF
J: TRBJ2-3; V: TRBV7-6; size: -; CDR3: CASSLGRGLSSTDTQYF
J: TRBJ1-5; V: TRBV15; size: -; CDR3: CATSREINQPQHF
J: TRBJ2-3; V: TRBV7-6; size: -; CDR3: CASSPTGRSTDTQYF
J: TRBJ2-1; V: TRBV4-1; size: -; CDR3: CASSHGGGANEQFF
J: TRBJ2-2; V: TRBV10-1; size: -; CDR3: CASSEFRLYTGELFF
J: TRBJ2-7; V: TRBV4-1; size: once; CDR3: CASSQDNTAGGSYEQYF
J: TRBJ2-7; V: TRBV9; size: -; CDR3: CASSATGDPYEQYF
J: TRBJ2-1; V: TRBV4-1; size: -; CDR3: CASSQPPRGETYNEQFF
J: TRBJ2-7; V: TRBV5-5; size: -; CDR3: CASSWGITDYEQYF
J: TRBJ2-5; V: TRBV6-6; size: -; CDR3: CASSFSGTEQETQYF
J: TRBJ2-1; V: TRBV6-5; size: few; CDR3: CASSTSGTNNNEQFF
J: TRBJ1-5; V: TRBV4-1; size: once; CDR3: CASSQGTGGNQPQHF
J: TRBJ1-1; V: TRBV7-9; size: once; CDR3: CASSRPGGTEAFF
J: TRBJ2-7; V: TRBV29-1; size: -; CDR3: CSVEGQGGDYEQYF
J: TRBJ1-3; V: TRBV7-9; size: -; CDR3: CASSTDSHSGNTIYF
J: -; V: TRBV6-1; size: -; CDR3: CASSGDRYSYEQYF
J: TRBJ1-6; V: TRBV7-8; size: -; CDR3: CASSFPPDSSYNSPLHF
J: TRBJ1-3; V: TRBV4-1; size: once; CDR3: CASSQDPGGISGNTIYF